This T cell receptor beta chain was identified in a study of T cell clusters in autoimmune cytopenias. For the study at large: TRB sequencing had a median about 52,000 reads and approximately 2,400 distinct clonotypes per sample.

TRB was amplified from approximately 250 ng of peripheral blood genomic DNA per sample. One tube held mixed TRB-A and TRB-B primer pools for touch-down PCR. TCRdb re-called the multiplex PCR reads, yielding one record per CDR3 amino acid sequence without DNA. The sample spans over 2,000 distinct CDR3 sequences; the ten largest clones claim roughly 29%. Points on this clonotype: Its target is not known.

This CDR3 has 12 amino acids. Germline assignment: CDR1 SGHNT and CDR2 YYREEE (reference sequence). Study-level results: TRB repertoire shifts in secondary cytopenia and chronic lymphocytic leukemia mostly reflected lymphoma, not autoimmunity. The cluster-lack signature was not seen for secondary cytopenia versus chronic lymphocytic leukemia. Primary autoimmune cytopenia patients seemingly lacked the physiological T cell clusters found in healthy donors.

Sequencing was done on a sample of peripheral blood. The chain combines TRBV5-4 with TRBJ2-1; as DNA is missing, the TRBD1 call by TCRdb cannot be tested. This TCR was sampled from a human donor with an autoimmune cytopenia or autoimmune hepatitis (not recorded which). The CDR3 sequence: CASSPQGLGQFF.